Listed below are T cell receptor beta chains from one sample, sequenced in a study of blood T cell repertoires in COVID-19. Assay: immunoSEQ multiplex PCR; the TCRdb copy retains only in-frame clones and omits some. The sample has a few hundred thousand clones, 86% seen once; the top ten hold 2.5% to 3.5%. Sequenced input: peripheral blood. These receptors originate from a woman in her 30s with active or convalescent COVID-19. Each CDR3 is given with its conserved first and last residue. Each record gives: D gene, J gene, clone size, V gene, CDR3 DNA, CDR3 protein. A D gene is named only where the DNA matches it firmly. Clone size is not always given. Where it is, it says once, few, many or a class for expanded clones.

>TRBD1|TRBJ1-5|NA|TRBV19
TGTGCCAGTAGTTCTACGGGGGACAGGGTGATTTTCAGGCCGCATTTT
CASSSTGDRVIFRPHF
>TRBD1|TRBJ1-5|once|TRBV3-1/TRBV3-2
TGTGCCAGCAGCCTTAGACAGGGCGATCAGCCCCAGCATTTT
CASSLRQGDQPQHF
>NA|TRBJ2-7|NA|TRBV12-3/TRBV12-4
TGTGCCAGCGGAAAGGACAGCTCCTACGAGCAGTACTTC
CASGKDSSYEQYF
>TRBD2|TRBJ2-5|few|TRBV5-1
TGCGCCAGCAGCTTTGGACTAGCGGGGGGGCAGGTGGAGACCCAGTACTTC
CASSFGLAGGQVETQYF
>TRBD1|TRBJ1-1|NA|TRBV6-1
TGTGCCAGCAGTGAGACCAAGGACAGGGGGTCTCATTGGAACACTGAAGCTTTCTTT
CASSETKDRGSHWNTEAFF
>TRBD1|TRBJ1-5|NA|TRBV5-1
TGCGCCAGCAAACAGGGGGCTGATCAGCCCCAGCATTTT
CASKQGADQPQHF
>NA|TRBJ1-2|NA|TRBV28
TGTGCCAGCAGTCCTCCGGGGGGTTATGGCTACACCTTC
CASSPPGGYGYTF
>TRBD1|TRBJ1-4|NA|TRBV29-1
TGCAGCGTTGACACAGGGGTCGGAGAAAAACTGTTTTTT
CSVDTGVGEKLFF
>TRBD1|TRBJ2-1|NA|TRBV5-4
TGTGCCAGCTACAGGGGCCCTCTCGATGAGCAGTTCTTC
CASYRGPLDEQFF
>NA|TRBJ2-3|NA|TRBV9
TGTGCCAGCAGCGTAAGGGGGGGCCCTGGCACAGATACGCAGTATTTT
CASSVRGGPGTDTQYF
>TRBD2|TRBJ2-1|once|TRBV5-6
TGTGCCAGCAGCTTGCTAGCGGGGGGCCAGTTCTTC
CASSLLAGGQFF
>NA|TRBJ2-7|once|TRBV30
TGTGCCTGGAGTGTACCCGCCCCTTATACAGGGAGAGGCTACGAGCAGTACTTC
CAWSVPAPYTGRGYEQYF
>NA|TRBJ2-5|NA|TRBV2
TGTGCCAGCAGTTTTAACAGACAAGAGACCCAGTACTTC
CASSFNRQETQYF
>NA|TRBJ1-4|NA|TRBV28
TGTGCCAGCAGTTTGCTTGGGTCTTCGGCGGGGGAAAAACTGTTTTTT
CASSLLGSSAGEKLFF
>TRBD2|TRBJ2-1|NA|TRBV5-1
TGCGCCAGCAGCTTGGAGGCGGGGGGCGGGAATGAGCAGTTCTTC
CASSLEAGGGNEQFF
>NA|TRBJ1-1|NA|TRBV4-3
TGCGCCAGCAGCCAAGGTTTGCGGGACCTGCAGAACACTGAAGCTTTCTTT
CASSQGLRDLQNTEAFF
>NA|TRBJ2-2|NA|TRBV4-3
TGCGCCAGCAGCCGCATACAGGGGGGGGACACCGGGGAGCTGTTTTTT
CASSRIQGGDTGELFF
>NA|TRBJ1-2|NA|TRBV15
TGTGCCACCAGCAGAGGCGCGGGGGCCTATGGCTACACCTTC
CATSRGAGAYGYTF
>NA|TRBJ2-1|once|TRBV9
TGTGCCAGCAGCGAGGCAGGGCGATGGGGTGAGCAGTTCTTC
CASSEAGRWGEQFF
>NA|TRBJ1-4|NA|TRBV9
TGTGCCAGCAGCGTAGATCCAGGGTCCGAAAAACTGTTTTTT
CASSVDPGSEKLFF
>TRBD2|TRBJ2-1|NA|TRBV7-9
TGTGCCAGCAGCTGGGCCCCGGGAGGGCGAATTTACAATGAGCAGTTCTTC
CASSWAPGGRIYNEQFF
>TRBD1|TRBJ1-4|NA|TRBV18
TGTGCCAGCTCACTCAACGGACAGGGGGTGCTTAATGAAAAACTGTTTTTT
CASSLNGQGVLNEKLFF
>NA|TRBJ1-2|NA|TRBV18
TGTGCCAGCTCACCAAGGGGCAAGGGATCCTTCTATGGCTACACCTTC
CASSPRGKGSFYGYTF
>NA|TRBJ1-1|NA|TRBV11-1
TGTGCCAGCAGCTCCCCCGTGGGGGCGAACACTGAAGCTTTCTTT
CASSSPVGANTEAFF
>NA|TRBJ2-2|once|TRBV6-5
TGTGCCAGCAGTTACTGGGCAGGTTGGACCGGGGAGCTGTTTTTT
CASSYWAGWTGELFF
>TRBD2|TRBJ2-7|NA|TRBV7-2
TGTGCCAGCAGCTTCCGGGGGGGCGCCGAGCAGTACTTC
CASSFRGGAEQYF
>TRBD1|TRBJ1-6|NA|TRBV28
TGTGCCAGCAGTTTGGGACAGCCAGATAATTCACCCCTCCACTTT
CASSLGQPDNSPLHF
>NA|TRBJ1-1|NA|TRBV19
TGTGCCAGTAGTATGGGGAGGAACACTGAAGCTTTCTTT
CASSMGRNTEAFF
>NA|TRBJ1-4|NA|TRBV29-1
TGCAGCGTTGTTGGGGGCGGTGGTGAAAAACTGTTTTTT
CSVVGGGGEKLFF
>TRBD2|TRBJ2-7|NA|TRBV7-3
TGTGCCAGCAGCTATTCAGGACTAGCGGGGACCGAGCAGTACTTC
CASSYSGLAGTEQYF
>TRBD1|TRBJ2-5|NA|TRBV5-1
TGCGCCAGCAGCTTCTGGGACAGTTCCCAAGAGACCCAGTACTTC
CASSFWDSSQETQYF
>NA|TRBJ1-1|NA|TRBV13
TGTGCCAGCAGCCCAAATAACACTGAAGCTTTCTTT
CASSPNNTEAFF
>TRBD1|TRBJ1-2|few|TRBV15
TGTGCCACCAGCAGAGACGAGGGGGCGGCCTATGGCTACACCTTC
CATSRDEGAAYGYTF
>TRBD1|TRBJ2-7|NA|TRBV2
TGTGCCAGCAGGGACAGGGGTCCTGAGCAGTACTTC
CASRDRGPEQYF
>TRBD1|TRBJ2-5|NA|TRBV5-4
TGTGCCAGCAGCCTACGGACAGGGGGCTTGGAGACCCAGTACTTC
CASSLRTGGLETQYF
>TRBD2|TRBJ2-3|NA|TRBV7-2
TGTGCCAGCAGCTTGGGTAGCGGGGGAACAGATACGCAGTATTTT
CASSLGSGGTDTQYF
>TRBD1|TRBJ1-6|NA|TRBV7-2
TGTGCCAGCAGCTTAAGGATGCCAGGGGGTAATTCACCCCTCCACTTT
CASSLRMPGGNSPLHF
>TRBD1|TRBJ1-5|NA|TRBV28
TGTGCCAGCAGACCGACAGGGGATGCCTACAATCAGCCCCAGCATTTT
CASRPTGDAYNQPQHF
>NA|TRBJ1-6|NA|TRBV28
TGTGCCAGCAGTTTATCTGTGCTACGCTCCTATAATTCACCCCTCCACTTT
CASSLSVLRSYNSPLHF
>NA|TRBJ2-7|NA|TRBV7-2
TGTGCCAGCAGCTTAGCGGGGGGGCACGGGGAGCAGTACTTC
CASSLAGGHGEQYF
>NA|TRBJ2-5|NA|TRBV5-1
TGCGCCAGCAGCTTGGTCCCCGGGGTAGAGACCCAGTACTTC
CASSLVPGVETQYF
>TRBD1|TRBJ1-3|NA|TRBV27
TGTGCCAGCAGTTGGACAGGGGGCGGTGGAAACACCATATATTTT
CASSWTGGGGNTIYF
>NA|TRBJ1-6|NA|TRBV5-5
TGTGCCAGCAGCTCACCCCGGGGGGACTATAATTCACCCCTCCACTTT
CASSSPRGDYNSPLHF
>TRBD1|TRBJ1-5|few|TRBV20-1
TGCAGTGCTAGTATAGGGACAGGTTCCCAGCCCCAGCATTTT
CSASIGTGSQPQHF
>NA|TRBJ2-2|NA|TRBV18
TGTGCCAGCTCACCTTCCGCGAACACCGGGGAGCTGTTTTTT
CASSPSANTGELFF
>NA|TRBJ2-5|NA|TRBV4-3
TGCGCCAGCAGCCAAGATCCAAGCGGAGAGACCCAGTACTTC
CASSQDPSGETQYF
>NA|TRBJ2-7|NA|TRBV18
TGTGCCAGCTCACCACGGCACGGAGGTTCGCCACGCCACGAGCAGTACTTC
CASSPRHGGSPRHEQYF
>NA|TRBJ1-5|few|TRBV10-1
TGCGCCAGCAGTGAGTCACAGGGACAGCCCCAGCATTTT
CASSESQGQPQHF